This T cell receptor beta chain was retrieved from a study of T cell responses to AZD1222 COVID-19 vaccine. Only in-frame clones appear in the TCRdb table, and some are missing; sequencing was by immunoSEQ multiplex PCR. Here the sample spans some 65,000 clones, 79% being singletons. V lost 8 bases, J lost 5 bases, and 8 bases stayed unmatched. CDR1 is MNHEY and CDR2 is SVGAGI in the germline V gene. This CDR3 is 13 amino acids long. This clone was counted once. The receptor's source is an adult in good health. The chain has TRBV6-5 and TRBJ2-5; TRBD2 matches at 7 bases. Material: peripheral blood, obtained on day 0 of MenACWY control vaccination. The DNA for the CDR3 is TGTGCCAGCGGCGGTCTGGGGGGGGAGACCCAGTACTTC. Its translation: CASGGLGGETQYF.